This T cell receptor (beta chain) stems from a study of cytotoxic CD8 clonotypes in ibrutinib-treated CLL. Method: immunoSEQ multiplex PCR; TCRdb's copy keeps in-frame clones and lacks some. Among about 130,000 clones listed, 79% were seen once. V gave up 7 bases and J gave up 2 bases; unmatched junction bases: 8. This CDR3 has 15 amino acids. CDR1 and CDR2 from the germline V gene are SGHTA and FQGNSA. The material was PBMCs, obtained after 12 months of ibrutinib treatment. The chain joins TRBV7-2 to TRBJ2-1; 7 bases match TRBD2. The receptor was derived from a human donor with chronic lymphocytic leukemia. CDR3 sequence (DNA): TGTGCCAGCACCCTAGCCGCGGGGGCCTACAATGAGCAGTTCTTC. Its translation is CASTLAAGAYNEQFF.